Sequencing of this T cell receptor (beta chain) was carried out in a study of response to subunit inactivated influenza vaccine. Overall study results and limits: The authors put forward the suggestion that each seasonal influenza vaccination may bring in only a limited number of new T cells.

Using its own MiXCR run on the RT-PCR reads, TCRdb lists one record per CDR3 protein. The sample carries roughly 700,000 distinct CDR3 sequences, approximately 15% recorded once. Details on this clonotype: Antigen unknown.

This CDR3 region has 14 residues. The V gene lost 10 bases and the J gene lost 1 base, with 13 bases spanning the gap. CDR1 SNHLY and CDR2 FYNNEI come from the germline V gene. The sequence was collected from a man aged 50 to 60 who received an inactivated influenza vaccine. This sample comprised PBMCs from blood, obtained 11 to 12 days after vaccination. The chain couples TRBV2 to TRBJ2-2; no firm D call. CDR3 protein: CATRVVRNTGELFF. The CDR3 coding sequence is TGTGCCACTCGGGTCGTAAGGAACACCGGGGAGCTGTTTTTT.